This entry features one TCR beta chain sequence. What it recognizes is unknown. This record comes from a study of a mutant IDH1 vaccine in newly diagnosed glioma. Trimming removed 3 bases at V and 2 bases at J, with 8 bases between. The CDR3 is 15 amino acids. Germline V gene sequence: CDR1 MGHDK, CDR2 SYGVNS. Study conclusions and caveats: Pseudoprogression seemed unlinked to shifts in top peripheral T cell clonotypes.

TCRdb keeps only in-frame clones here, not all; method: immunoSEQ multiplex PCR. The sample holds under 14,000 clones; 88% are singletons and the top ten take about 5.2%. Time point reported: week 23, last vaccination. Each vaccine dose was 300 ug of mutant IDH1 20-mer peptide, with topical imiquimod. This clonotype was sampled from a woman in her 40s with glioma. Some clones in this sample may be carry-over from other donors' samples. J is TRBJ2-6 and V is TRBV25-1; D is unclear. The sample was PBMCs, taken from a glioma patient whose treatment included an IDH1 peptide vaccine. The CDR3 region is CASSDLATGANVLTF. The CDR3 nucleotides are TGTGCCAGCAGTGATCTTGCCACTGGGGCCAACGTCCTGACTTTC.